Given below is one TCR beta chain in context. The target of this receptor is not known. Nothing much larger sits one base from this clone, and base qualities are not available. This entry is derived from a study of shared clonotypes between healthy human individuals (dated by TCRdb to between 2020 and 2021). Study-level background: A few men and a couple of women, aged 18 to 49 years, made up the cohort. For each donor, CD4 naive and CD4 memory were each run on three plates, CD8 naive on two plates, and CD8 memory on one plate. The study deeply sequenced blood TCR repertoires of about five healthy adults to estimate repertoire size and the extent of clonotype sharing between individuals. To increase sequencing depth and limit assay-specific biases, different laboratories used diverse techniques to prepare libraries and sequence TCR repertoires. Per donor, leukapheresis produced somewhere between about 0.94 and 9.5 billion PBMCs. The investigation overall reported the following: When four donors were compared, the shared fraction of clonotypes was about 5% for naive CD4, 3.5% to 4% for naive CD8, roughly 2.3% for memory CD4, and less than 0.45% for memory CD8. Rarefaction of sorted-subset datasets indicated incomplete sequencing despite the large sequencing depth. Pairwise subsampling led to the expectation that sequencing depth would affect the degree of clonotype sharing among donors. Compared with non-shared clonotypes, clonotypes shared by all four sorted-subset donors had higher generation probabilities. Estimated clonotype richness was generally larger for naive than for memory subsets. Only blood was sampled, and tissue TCR repertoires likely differ from those in blood. Because the study included only a small number of donors, the genetic and exposure-history diversity represented was limited.

CD8 naive samples were CD45RO-negative cells positively selected for CCR7, giving a CD45RA+CCR7+ population that excluded TemRA cells. Healthy HIV-negative adults with no recently reported acute infections or vaccinations were included as donors. Every donor was a Caucasian adult residing in Nashville, Tennessee, USA. Blood was obtained by leukapheresis, after which PBMCs were separated by Ficoll-Histopaque density gradient centrifugation and cryopreserved in liquid nitrogen vapor phase. Analytical flow cytometry was used to check the purity and quantity of each magnetically sorted T cell population. Genomic DNA was isolated from every sorted fraction and measured by UV absorbance on a Nanodrop 2000c. The CDR3, cysteine through phenylalanine, is 14 amino acids long. Just CDR3 DNA is preserved here, 42 bases in frame from base 1. The V and J ends are trimmed by 3 bases and 0 bases, leaving 6 bases between them. According to the germline V gene, CDR1 reads MRHNA and CDR2 reads SNTAGT.

Using the deep immunoSEQ assay, TCR CDR3 regions were amplified from genomic DNA by multiplex PCR. Extracted genomic DNA from each cell subset was spread evenly across all wells of several immunoSEQ 96-well plates, with each plate serving as a replicate. For sorted subsets, about 0.2 ug genomic DNA, equal to 30,000 to 35,000 T cell genomes, was loaded into each replicate PCR. Purified libraries were quantified with a Qubit 3.0 fluorometer, sized on a Bioanalyzer 2100, and re-quantified with the KAPA Library Quantification kit. A separate single-read 150-cycle Illumina NextSeq 550 flow cell was used to sequence each immunoSEQ 96-well plate. The authors' pipeline ran thus. Because only junctional sequences without quality scores were contained in the immunoSEQ output, filtering matching that applied to full-length reads could not be performed. To assign V/J genes and CDR3, sequences were annotated against IMGT germline references using PyIR, a Python wrapper for IgBLAST v1.9. Reads with weak V/J assignments (E-value above 1e-6), missing CDR3, stop codons, out-of-frame junctions, or ambiguous translated residues were removed. V3J clonotypes were defined as sequences sharing the same inferred V gene, J gene, and CDR3 amino acid sequence. The percentage overlap between two repertoires was calculated by dividing the number of shared unique clonotypes by the size of the smaller repertoire. RTK rarefaction, the Chao1 estimator, and Recon v2.1 estimates of unobserved clonotypes were used to assess repertoire richness. Generation probabilities were computed with OLGA for all TCRbeta clonotypes obtained by the gDNA method from four donors. In TCRdb, the immuneACCESS table is reduced to in-frame sequences with V and J assigned. These tables do not hold every clone; where another copy was compared, an unresolved V gene accounts for under half, and the others remain unexplained. V and J calls and clone size are given by that table; D and trimming were obtained from the DNA. For this sample there are about 750,000 clones; over 90% appear just once. The top ten hold around 24% of the sample.

The TCR was taken from a man in his thirties or forties in good health. This receptor chain uses TRBV6-4 and TRBJ2-1; no D segment can be confidently identified. Sequenced: naive CD8+ T cells sorted from blood. The cell subset or site label here, explained by the study, means: CD45RA+CCR7+. The bases are TGTGCCAGCAGTGAGGAGAGCTCCTACAATGAGCAGTTCTTC. It codes for CASSEESSYNEQFF.